These 23 T cell receptor beta chains were all obtained from the same sample, sequenced in a study of T cell repertoires in cytomegalovirus infection. Their antigens remain unidentified. Each CDR3 protein is one row after TCRdb ran MiXCR on the reads. The repertoire holds under 850,000 distinct CDR3 sequences, with roughly 36% as singletons. The specimen comprised cultured PBMCs, sampled from culture after CMV antigen stimulation. All receptors derive from a human donor in good health (CMV status not recorded). Some clones in this sample may be carry-over from other donors' samples.

This clonotype was detected ten times or more. The J gene is TRBJ2-3, the V gene TRBV7-2, with TRBD2 identical over 7 bases. Germline V lookup: CDR1 SGHTA, CDR2 FQGNSA. The junction had 2 bases not matched to a gene; V was cut back by 1 base and J by 1 base. The CDR3 totals 15 residues. CDR3 sequence reads: CASSLVAGGTDTQYF. Written as DNA, the CDR3 is TGTGCCAGCAGCTTAGTGGCGGGGGGCACAGATACGCAGTATTTT.

This chain connects TRBV11-1 to TRBJ1-5; 8 bases line up with TRBD1. The CDR3 extends over 18 amino acids. V gave up 5 bases and J gave up 3 bases; unmatched junction bases: 15. Germline V lookup: CDR1 SGHAT, CDR2 FQDESV (reference sequence). The CDR3 coding sequence is TGTGCCAGCAGCCCAACATTTGGGGGACAGGAGGACAATCAGCCCCAGCATTTT. Its protein is CASSPTFGGQEDNQPQHF.

The chain joins TRBV6-6 to TRBJ2-1; D unresolved. The germline CDR1 and CDR2 sequences are MNHNY and SVGAGI (reference sequence). Trimming removed 0 bases at V and 9 bases at J, with 6 bases between. The CDR3 extends over 12 amino acids. CDR3 DNA: TGTGCCAGCAGTTACTCGAGAAGTGAGCAGTTCTTC. Translating gives CASSYSRSEQFF.

The chain has TRBV7-2 and TRBJ2-5; 7 bases are shared with TRBD2. Germline CDR1 is SGHTA and CDR2 is FQGNSA. The length of the CDR3 is 15 residues. The V segment lost 4 bases and the J segment 2 bases; nucleotides outside the gene matches: 7. Written as DNA, the CDR3 is TGTGCCAGCAGCTCCTGGGGGGGGGATCAAGAGACCCAGTACTTC. Its translation: CASSSWGGDQETQYF.

This clonotype was counted a few times. J is TRBJ2-3 and V is TRBV7-9; 7 nucleotides match TRBD2. Germline values: CDR1 SEHNR, CDR2 FQNEAQ (reference sequence). This CDR3 comprises 15 residues. The trim removed 3 bases at V and 4 bases at J, leaving 7 bases unmatched. The CDR3 reads CASSFWRERADTQYF. CDR3 nucleotides: TGTGCCAGCAGCTTCTGGCGGGAGAGGGCAGATACGCAGTATTTT.

This chain uses TRBV15 with TRBJ2-7; the D call may be TRBD1 or TRBD2 (5 bases each). This CDR3 has 14 amino acids. The V gene's germline CDR1 is LNHNV and CDR2 YYDKDF (reference sequence). V shed 0 bases and J shed 4 bases, with 10 bases lying between them. CDR3 DNA: TGTGCCACCAGCAGAGAGGGGGTAGGATACGAGCAGTACTTC. As protein: CATSREGVGYEQYF.

This chain joins TRBV6-1 and TRBJ1-5, with D possibly matching TRBD1 (6 bases). Germline V gene lookup returns CDR1 MNHNS and CDR2 SASEGT. Trimming cost V 5 bases and J 7 bases, with 18 bases left between them. The CDR3 is made up of 15 amino acids. The CDR3 here is CASSRRGGLFQPQHF. CDR3 DNA: TGTGCCAGCAGTCGCAGAGGGGGATTGTTCCAGCCCCAGCATTTT.

The chain employs TRBV6-1 and TRBJ2-5; D is undetermined. Germline V lookup: CDR1 MNHNS, CDR2 SASEGT. There are 13 residues in the CDR3. V was trimmed by 0 bases and J by 5 bases, leaving 7 bases between them. The CDR3 region has the DNA TGTGCCAGCAGTGAAGCCCAGAGTGAGACCCAGTACTTC. Amino acid sequence: CASSEAQSETQYF.

This clonotype was counted only a few times. This chain uses TRBV4-1 with TRBJ2-3; TRBD2 aligns across 14 bases. The CDR3 totals 20 residues. V lost 4 bases to trimming and J lost 5 bases; unmatched junction nucleotides: 17. CDR1 is MGHRA, CDR2 YSYEKL, per germline. DNA of the CDR3: TGCGCCAGCAGCCCCCCGGGGGGACTAGCGGGAGCGTTTATGAAAGATACGCAGTATTTT. Translating gives CASSPPGGLAGAFMKDTQYF.

The gene calls are TRBV27 and TRBJ2-7; 11 nucleotides agree with TRBD2. Trimming removed 3 bases from V and 6 bases from J; junction bases left unmatched: 10. CDR3 length: 16 amino acids. Germline-derived CDR1 and CDR2 are MNHEY and SMNVEV (reference sequence). CDR3 residues: CASSFVAGGTLFEQYF. The CDR3 DNA is TGTGCCAGCAGTTTCGTAGCGGGGGGGACCCTGTTCGAGCAGTACTTC.

V and J are TRBV7-9 and TRBJ1-2, with 7 bases matching TRBD1. The junction had 8 bases not matched to a gene; V was cut back by 6 bases and J by 7 bases. Germline CDR1 and CDR2: SEHNR and FQNEAQ (reference sequence). This CDR3 has 13 residues. The CDR3 DNA sequence: TGTGCCAGCAGTCTTACAGGGGACGGTGGCTACACCTTC. It encodes CASSLTGDGGYTF.

This clonotype was seen only a few times. This rearrangement joins TRBV12-3 or TRBV12-4 to TRBJ2-3; 7 nucleotides match TRBD1. V trimming: 6 bases; J trimming: 2 bases; junction bases outside the gene matches: 5. The length of the CDR3 is 14 residues. As DNA, the CDR3 is TGTGCCAGCAGCCAAGGGGGCCTCACAGATACGCAGTATTTT. Its protein is CASSQGGLTDTQYF.

A remark on this clonotype: At one end the junction does not follow the germline gene, possibly because of a read error. V and J are TRBV25-1 and TRBJ1-2, with D perhaps TRBD1 (5 bases). The CDR3 covers 11 residues. Germline V gene sequence: CDR1 MGHDK, CDR2 SYGVNS. This chain's CDR3 is CASSDGQGRIF. The CDR3 DNA reads as TGTGCCAGCAGTGACGGGCAGGGAAGAATCTTC.

This rearrangement joins TRBV2 to TRBJ2-2; TRBD2 agrees at 12 bases. Germline V lookup: CDR1 SNHLY, CDR2 FYNNEI. V lost 6 bases, J lost 5 bases, and 4 bases stayed unmatched. The CDR3 loop spans 15 amino acids. CDR3 nucleotide sequence: TGTGCCAGCAGGATTGGACTAGCGGGGACCGGGGAGCTGTTTTTT. This translates into CASRIGLAGTGELFF.

The chain recombines TRBV7-9 with TRBJ1-2, with D possibly matching TRBD1 (5 bases). V lost 4 bases and J lost 5, with 17 bases in between. There are 15 residues in the CDR3. Germline CDR1 SEHNR, CDR2 FQNEAQ (reference sequence). Here the CDR3 reads CASSSPIGTPYGYTF. DNA of the CDR3: TGTGCCAGCAGCTCACCCATCGGGACTCCTTATGGCTACACCTTC.

The CDR3 region is CSASTASGATYNEQFF. CDR3 bases: TGCAGTGCTAGCACAGCTAGCGGGGCCACCTACAATGAGCAGTTCTTC. The V and J genes are TRBV20-1 and TRBJ2-1; 9 bases are a match to TRBD2. The V gene end was trimmed by 3 bases and the J gene end by 2 bases; junction bases not matched to a gene: 8. Germline V lookup: CDR1 DFQATT, CDR2 SNEGSKA (reference sequence). This CDR3 is built from 16 residues.

Note on this clonotype: A read error may account for a junction end that differs from germline. The chain employs TRBV7-2 and TRBJ2-1; a weak D match, TRBD2 (5 bases). This CDR3 region has 14 residues. The germline V gene encodes CDR1 SGHTA and CDR2 FQGNSA. The chain's CDR3 is CASSSRGIYNEQLF. CDR3 DNA sequence: TGTGCCAGCAGCTCCCGGGGAATATACAATGAGCAGCTCTTC.

This clonotype was detected only a few times. The chain joins TRBV19 to TRBJ2-1; D unclear. Germline CDR1 LNHDA, CDR2 SQIVND (reference sequence). The CDR3 length is 15 residues. The germline V and J ends were trimmed by 4 bases and 4 bases, with 14 bases remaining between them. The CDR3 DNA sequence: TGTGCCAGTAGTAAGCTTGCTGGGCGGTACAATGAGCAGTTCTTC. Translation gives CASSKLAGRYNEQFF.

The V gene is TRBV12-3 or TRBV12-4, the J gene TRBJ2-2; TRBD2 agrees at 7 bases. The ends lost 3 bases at V and 8 bases at J; junction bases unmatched: 15. The CDR3 is 17 amino acids. The CDR3 is CASSFSGGRSSWGELFF. CDR3 bases: TGTGCCAGCAGTTTCTCGGGGGGACGATCGAGTTGGGGGGAGCTGTTTTTT.

This clonotype was found a few times. The rearrangement links TRBV11-2 to TRBJ2-3; D might be TRBD2 (5 bases). Between the trimmed V and J ends, which lost 3 bases and 10 bases, there was a span of 11 bases. This CDR3 is built from 12 residues. Germline lookup yields CDR1 SGHAT and CDR2 FQNNGV. The CDR3, as DNA: TGTGCCAGCAGCTTCGGAGAGGGTCCGCAGTATTTT. The encoded protein is CASSFGEGPQYF. Looking up the rest from reference TRBV11-2 and TRBJ2-3 gives the full variable domain: EAGVAQSPRYKIIEKRQSVAFWCNPISGHATLYWYQQILGQGPKLLIQFQNNGVVDDSQLPKDRFSAERLKGVDSTLKIQPAKLEDSAVYLCASSFGEGPQYFGPGTRLTVL.

The chain carries TRBV19 and TRBJ1-1, with D possibly being TRBD1 (5 bases). The V gene's germline CDR1 is LNHDA and CDR2 SQIVND (reference sequence). V was cut by 1 base and J by 5 bases, with 11 bases left in between. The CDR3 covers 14 residues. The CDR3 nucleotides read TGTGCCAGTAGTATAGCCGGGGGATGGACTGAAGCTTTCTTT. Its protein is CASSIAGGWTEAFF.

The rearrangement uses TRBV6-1 and TRBJ2-1; D gene unclear. The CDR3 runs to 12 residues. Germline CDR1 reads MNHNS; CDR2 reads SASEGT. Trimming took 8 bases from V and 3 from J, leaving 8 bases between them. The CDR3 region has the DNA TGTGCCAGCGGCGAGAACTACAATGAGCAGTTCTTC. This translates into CASGENYNEQFF.

The chain links TRBV29-1 to TRBJ1-1; no clear D. Germline-derived CDR1 and CDR2 are SQVTM and ANQGSEA. The CDR3 has 15 amino acids. Trimming removed 3 bases from V and 2 bases from J, with 16 bases in between. The CDR3 coding sequence is TGCAGCGTTGATCCGGGGAACGCCTATAACACTGAAGCTTTCTTT. Translated, it gives CSVDPGNAYNTEAFF.